Listed here is a single TCR beta chain. What it binds is unknown. This PCR relied on a set of 60 Vbeta primers and 13 Jbeta primers. Clones were sequenced by immunoSEQ multiplex PCR, and TCRdb holds only the in-frame ones, with some missing. The repertoire holds approximately 160,000 clones, with around 68% as singletons. The data belong to a study of cytomegalovirus exposure and HLA in healthy donors. Study-wide results and caveats: The classifier, whose performance was assessed in both the original and validation cohorts, reportedly diagnosed cytomegalovirus status with high specificity and sensitivity. In vitro experiments confirmed that a few CMV-associated chains were specific for CMV antigens.

The CDR3 runs to 14 residues. The germline V gene has CDR1 SGHDN and CDR2 FVKESK. V was cut by 1 base and J by 1 base, with 6 bases left in between. As for the donors, each was a healthy bone marrow donor. This TCR derives from a woman aged 40 to 55 in good health and CMV-seropositive. The sequencing sample was made of PBMCs. The chain combines TRBV14 with TRBJ2-3; D not resolved. In nucleotides, the CDR3 is TGTGCCAGCAGCCAAGTCTACCGCACAGATACGCAGTATTTT. It specifies CASSQVYRTDTQYF.